Presented here are 16 T cell receptor beta chains from one specimen sequenced in a study of cytomegalovirus exposure and HLA in healthy donors. The PCR made use of 60 Vbeta and 13 Jbeta primers. The data were produced by immunoSEQ multiplex PCR, yet TCRdb's version contains in-frame clones alone and is incomplete. The data show fewer than 150,000 clones, about two thirds seen once. Sample: PBMCs. These receptors originate from a woman aged 40 to 49 in good health and CMV-seropositive.

V and J are TRBV6-1 and TRBJ1-6, with unresolved D. Germline CDR1 and CDR2: MNHNS and SASEGT. The CDR3 has 15 amino acids. Trimming shortened V by 3 bases and J by 0 bases, and 6 bases separated the two germline ends. CDR3 nucleotide sequence: TGTGCCAGCAGTGAGAGGTACTCCTATAATTCACCCCTCCACTTT. Protein sequence: CASSERYSYNSPLHF.

The chain uses TRBV19 and TRBJ1-1; 10 bases match TRBD1. CDR1 and CDR2 from the germline V gene are LNHDA and SQIVND (reference sequence). This CDR3 spans 13 amino acids. After removal of 10 bases from V and 2 bases from J, the junction contained 4 bases not matched to a gene. CDR3 amino acids: CATRDRGNTEAFF. CDR3 in DNA: TGTGCCACCCGGGACAGGGGAAACACTGAAGCTTTCTTT.

In its sample, this clone was seen once. The chain is built from TRBV6-5 and TRBJ1-2; 9 nucleotides line up with TRBD1. The length of the CDR3 is 14 residues. The germline V gene encodes CDR1 MNHEY and CDR2 SVGAGI. V dropped 8 bases and J dropped 7; count of bases not matched to a gene: 11. This CDR3 reads CASRRSGQGSGYTF. DNA of the CDR3: TGTGCCAGCCGGAGGTCGGGACAGGGTTCTGGCTACACCTTC.

V is TRBV2 and J is TRBJ1-2, with TRBD1 matching 10 bases. CDR3 size: 13 residues. J lost 6 bases, V lost 3 bases, and 1 base had no gene match. Germline-derived CDR1 and CDR2 are SNHLY and FYNNEI. CDR3 in amino acids: CASSETGGDGYTF. In nucleotides, the CDR3 is TGTGCCAGCAGTGAGACAGGGGGCGATGGCTACACCTTC.

The genes are TRBV7-3 and TRBJ2-3; 9 bases map to TRBD2. The CDR3 runs to 14 residues. Looked up from germline, CDR1 is SGHTA and CDR2 is FQGTGA. The ends lost 5 bases at V and 6 bases at J; junction bases unmatched: 6. The CDR3 bases are TGTGCCAGCAGCCCGGGACTAGCAACGGATACGCAGTATTTT. Translating gives CASSPGLATDTQYF.

This clone was observed once. V usage is TRBV7-3 and J usage is TRBJ2-7, with D maybe TRBD1 (5 bases). Per germline, CDR1 SGHTA and CDR2 FQGTGA. The V gene lost 1 base and the J gene lost 6 bases, with 13 bases spanning the gap. This CDR3 is built from 14 residues. The CDR3 loop is CASSLNRGISEQYF. The CDR3 DNA reads TGTGCCAGCAGCTTAAATAGGGGAATAAGCGAGCAGTACTTC.

This sequence joins TRBV19 and TRBJ2-5, with D tentatively TRBD2 (6 bases). V lost 3 bases to trimming and J lost 1 base, with 12 bases between them. The CDR3 has 15 amino acids. Per the germline V gene, CDR1 is LNHDA and CDR2 is SQIVND (reference sequence). DNA of the CDR3: TGTGCCAGTAGTATTACATCCGGGAGCCAAGAGACCCAGTACTTC. Protein sequence: CASSITSGSQETQYF.

The V call is TRBV5-4, the J call TRBJ2-6; 8 bases are a match to TRBD1. Germline V gene lookup returns CDR1 SGHNT and CDR2 YYREEE (reference sequence). This CDR3 comprises 17 residues. J lost 4 bases, V lost 4 bases, and 10 bases had no gene match. In nucleotides, the CDR3 is TGTGCCAGCAGCCTAAGATACAGGGGGTCAGGGGCCAACGTCCTGACTTTC. Protein product: CASSLRYRGSGANVLTF.

This chain uses TRBV29-1 with TRBJ1-5, with 8 bases lining up with TRBD1. Trimming removed 7 bases from V and 5 bases from J; junction bases left unmatched: 4. CDR1 is SQVTM, CDR2 ANQGSEA, per germline. This CDR3 is built from 12 residues. As DNA, the CDR3 is TGCAGCGCTTCGGACAGGGATCAGCCCCAGCATTTT. Translating gives CSASDRDQPQHF.

This clone appeared a few times. V and J are TRBV6-1 and TRBJ1-1, with D possibly being TRBD1 (6 bases). CDR1 is MNHNS and CDR2 is SASEGT in the germline V gene. This CDR3 comprises 16 residues. V was shortened by 0 bases and J by 0 bases, with 11 bases between the two germline ends. For the CDR3, the DNA is TGTGCCAGCAGTGAAGCGCATAACAGGGTGAACACTGAAGCTTTCTTT. Translated: CASSEAHNRVNTEAFF.

V usage is TRBV5-1 and J usage is TRBJ2-7, with 11 bases aligning to TRBD1. The germline gives CDR1 SGHRS, CDR2 YFSETQ. The junction had 12 bases not matched to a gene; V was cut back by 5 bases and J by 2 bases. The CDR3 length is 17 residues. The CDR3 protein is CASRGTPGQGVTYEQYF. The CDR3, as DNA: TGCGCCAGCAGAGGAACCCCGGGACAGGGGGTTACCTACGAGCAGTACTTC.

The J gene is TRBJ1-2, the V gene TRBV7-8; possibly TRBD1 for D (6 bases). Germline V CDR1 and CDR2: SGHVS, FQNEAQ. Deletions cut 4 bases from V and 6 bases from J, with 9 bases between. CDR3 length: 12 residues. CDR3: CASSSHRDGYTF. DNA of the CDR3: TGTGCCAGCAGCTCGCACAGGGATGGCTACACCTTC.

This chain joins TRBV10-2 and TRBJ2-7; tentatively, D is TRBD2 (7 bases). Deletions cut 7 bases from V and 0 bases from J, with 10 bases between. Germline V CDR1 and CDR2: WSHSY, SAAADI. The CDR3 runs to 13 residues. The CDR3: CASTGGSSYEQYF. CDR3 DNA sequence: TGCGCCAGCACGGGGGGCAGCTCCTACGAGCAGTACTTC.

The chain joins TRBV5-6 to TRBJ2-7, with D tentatively TRBD2 (6 bases). V lost 3 bases and J 2 bases, leaving 12 bases between the germline ends. Germline-derived CDR1 and CDR2 are SGHDT and YYEEEE. The CDR3 has 14 residues. The CDR3 here is CASSYTGVAYEQYF. The CDR3 DNA reads as TGTGCCAGCAGCTATACGGGGGTAGCCTACGAGCAGTACTTC.

In DNA, the CDR3 is TGCGCCAGCAGCCAAGTCGTTGAGGTTAAGGAGGGCTACACCTTC. This encodes CASSQVVEVKEGYTF. V usage is TRBV4-3 and J usage is TRBJ1-2, with D unclear. V lost 1 base to trimming and J lost 8 bases, with 17 bases between them. The CDR3 has 15 amino acids. Germline V gene sequence: CDR1 LGHNA, CDR2 YSLEER.

This rearrangement joins TRBV6-5 to TRBJ1-2; TRBD1 matches at 7 bases. This CDR3 has 14 residues. The junction had 4 bases not matched to a gene; V was cut back by 0 bases and J by 6 bases. CDR1 MNHEY and CDR2 SVGAGI come from the germline V gene. In DNA form, the CDR3 reads TGTGCCAGCAGTTACTCAAGGGGGCGGAATGGCTACACCTTC. Translation: CASSYSRGRNGYTF.